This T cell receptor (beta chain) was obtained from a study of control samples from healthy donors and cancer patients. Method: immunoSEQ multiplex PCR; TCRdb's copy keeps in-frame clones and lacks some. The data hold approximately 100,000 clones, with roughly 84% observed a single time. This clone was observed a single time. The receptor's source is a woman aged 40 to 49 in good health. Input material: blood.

The CDR3 DNA reads TGTGCCAGTAGTATAGTGGCGGCAGGGAGAGATACGCAGTATTTT. Its protein is CASSIVAAGRDTQYF. This chain joins TRBV19 and TRBJ2-3; D assignment may be TRBD1 or TRBD2 (5 bases each). Germline V lookup: CDR1 LNHDA, CDR2 SQIVND (reference sequence). This CDR3 contains 15 residues. Trimming removed 1 base at V and 5 bases at J, with 13 bases between.